This T cell receptor beta chain derives from a study of blood T cells in healthy people across ages. As for the study in general: About one barcoded beta molecule per two T cells came from capture by template switching. Whole-study findings and limits: Fewer expanded clones and more diversity marked long-lived versus aged donors. Not knowing donor CMV status may have confounded expanded clonotype changes.

This clonotype has more than one count but fewer than ten. The target antigen is unknown. A sample-barcoded 5' primer and a J-beta primer mix were used in a second PCR of roughly 7 to 11 cycles. Template switching added a 12-random-nucleotide identifier to every cDNA molecule. MiXCR, run by TCRdb on the 5' RACE reads, gives a single entry per CDR3 protein. The table lists hundreds of thousands of distinct CDR3 sequences, around 46% of them singletons, with 20% to 25% in the top ten. J gave up 2 bases and V 1 base, and 12 bases lay outside the gene matches. The length of the CDR3 is 18 residues. CDR1 is SEHNR, CDR2 FQNEAQ, per germline (reference sequence).

The receptor comes from a woman in her sixties in good health. The chain employs TRBV7-9 and TRBJ2-3; 7 bases fit TRBD1. Sequenced sample: blood. The DNA for the CDR3 is TGTGCCAGCAGCTTAGATGACCCCCGGGACAGCTTCACAGATACGCAGTATTTT. Translated: CASSLDDPRDSFTDTQYF.